A single sample is the source of the 26 T cell receptor beta chains below, sequenced in a study of blood T cell repertoires in COVID-19. The data were produced by immunoSEQ multiplex PCR, yet TCRdb's version contains in-frame clones alone and is incomplete. The table shows roughly 30,000 clones, with roughly 85% occurring only once. What was sequenced was peripheral blood. These receptors originate from a human donor with acute or convalescent COVID-19. The donor label of this sample is uncertain.

The V gene is TRBV9, the J gene TRBJ2-2, with 14 bases matching TRBD2. This CDR3 region has 17 residues. Germline V gene sequence: CDR1 SGDLS, CDR2 YYNGEE. The junction had 3 bases not matched to a gene; V was cut back by 4 bases and J by 1 base. CDR3 nucleotides: TGTGCCAGCAGCCCAGGACTAGCGGGAGGGAACACCGGGGAGCTGTTTTTT. This codes for CASSPGLAGGNTGELFF. Variable domain in full (rest from reference TRBV9 and TRBJ2-2): DSGVTQTPKHLITATGQRVTLRCSPRSGDLSVYWYQQSLDQGLQFLIQYYNGEERAKGNILERFSAQQFPDLHSELNLSSLELGDSALYFCASSPGLAGGNTGELFFGEGSRLTVL.

This chain uses TRBV11-2 with TRBJ2-1, with D perhaps matching TRBD2 (5 bases). V lost 6 bases and J lost 4, with 16 bases in between. Germline V lookup: CDR1 SGHAT, CDR2 FQNNGV. CDR3 length: 15 residues. CDR3 sequence: CASSLDAPGYNEQFF. CDR3 DNA sequence: TGTGCCAGCAGTCTAGACGCTCCGGGGTACAATGAGCAGTTCTTC.

This sequence joins TRBV10-3 and TRBJ1-4; no clear D gene. CDR1 is ENHRY, CDR2 SYGVKD, per germline. V dropped 11 bases and J dropped 5 bases, with 15 bases sitting between them. The CDR3 contains 13 residues. The CDR3 region has the DNA TGTGCCGTAGGGAGCGGAAAGAATGAAAAACTGTTTTTT. The encoded protein is CAVGSGKNEKLFF.

This rearrangement joins TRBV4-3 to TRBJ1-1, with D possibly TRBD1 on 6 matching bases. This CDR3 region has 15 residues. CDR1 is LGHNA and CDR2 is YSLEER in the germline V gene. The V and J ends lost 1 base and 1 base respectively, with 10 bases between them. This CDR3 reads CASSQVAGANTEAFF. The CDR3 bases are TGCGCCAGCAGCCAAGTTGCAGGGGCGAACACTGAAGCTTTCTTT.

The chain is built from TRBV6-5 and TRBJ2-2; the match to TRBD2 covers 11 bases. This CDR3 contains 15 residues. Germline CDR1 MNHEY, CDR2 SVGAGI. V dropped 7 bases and J dropped 1; count of bases not matched to a gene: 2. This chain's CDR3 is CASKGLAGNTGELFF. The CDR3 DNA sequence: TGTGCCAGCAAAGGACTAGCGGGGAACACCGGGGAGCTGTTTTTT.

This clone was detected only a few times. The V and J genes are TRBV19 and TRBJ1-1; D unclear. The CDR3 sequence is 11 residues long. From germline, CDR1 is LNHDA and CDR2 SQIVND (reference sequence). V lost 8 bases to trimming and J lost 3 bases, with 7 bases between them. The CDR3 spells CASRRDTEAFF. In DNA form, the CDR3 reads TGTGCCAGTCGGCGGGACACTGAAGCTTTCTTT.

The chain carries TRBV6-5 and TRBJ1-5, with TRBD1 as a possible D gene (6 bases). The CDR3 totals 15 residues. V was shortened by 5 bases and J by 7 bases, with 18 bases between the two germline ends. Germline values: CDR1 MNHEY, CDR2 SVGAGI. CDR3 region: CASSLYRVKGQPQHF. The DNA for the CDR3 is TGTGCCAGCAGTCTTTACAGGGTAAAGGGACAGCCCCAGCATTTT.

This chain uses TRBV2 with TRBJ1-5, with D tentatively TRBD1 (6 bases). The CDR3 extends over 16 amino acids. Looked up from germline, CDR1 is SNHLY and CDR2 is FYNNEI. The V end lost 5 bases, the J end lost 2 bases, and 16 bases lay between the germline ends. The CDR3 DNA is TGTGCCAGCAGTCCCCAGGGGTTTTATCGCAATCAGCCCCAGCATTTT. Its protein product is CASSPQGFYRNQPQHF.

The chain recombines TRBV11-3 with TRBJ2-7; D might be TRBD1 (5 bases). Germline assignment: CDR1 SGHNT and CDR2 YENEEA. Trimming took 2 bases from V and 0 from J, leaving 23 bases between them. This CDR3 has 19 residues. The CDR3: CASSLSRIGHPMSSYEQYF. DNA for the CDR3: TGTGCCAGCAGCTTAAGTCGTATTGGACACCCCATGAGCTCCTACGAGCAGTACTTC.

The chain employs TRBV7-2 and TRBJ1-1, with D possibly TRBD1 on 6 matching bases. Germline assignment: CDR1 SGHTA and CDR2 FQGNSA. Trimming shortened V by 5 bases and J by 0 bases, and 13 bases separated the two germline ends. CDR3 length: 15 residues. This CDR3 is CASSPQGGMNTEAFF. The CDR3 coding sequence is TGTGCCAGCAGCCCACAGGGAGGGATGAACACTGAAGCTTTCTTT.

J is TRBJ2-3 and V is TRBV6-4; 10 bases align to TRBD2. The CDR3 spans 15 residues. With 4 bases clipped from V and 4 bases from J, the junction kept 5 bases outside the gene matches. Germline V gives CDR1 MRHNA, CDR2 SNTAGT. The CDR3 DNA follows: TGTGCCAGCAGTGCCCTAGCGGGGGAGTCAGATACGCAGTATTTT. Translation: CASSALAGESDTQYF.

The chain links TRBV7-9 to TRBJ2-7; 10 positions match TRBD2. CDR3 length: 15 residues. V lost 3 bases and J lost 3; bases outside the gene matches: 5. From germline, CDR1 is SEHNR and CDR2 FQNEAQ (reference sequence). The CDR3 region has the DNA TGTGCCAGCAGCTTGACTAGCGGGTTAATCTACGAGCAGTACTTC. Amino acid sequence: CASSLTSGLIYEQYF.

This clone showed up just once. The CDR3 loop is CASLYDSAPGNTIYF. For the CDR3, the DNA is TGTGCCAGTTTATATGACAGCGCCCCTGGAAACACCATATATTTT. This chain connects TRBV19 to TRBJ1-3; D is perhaps TRBD1 (5 bases). Trimming left V 8 bases short and J 2 bases short, with 16 bases between. Germline V gene data show CDR1 as LNHDA and CDR2 as SQIVND (reference sequence). The length of the CDR3 is 15 residues.

The chain uses TRBV10-2 and TRBJ1-1; possibly TRBD1 for D (6 bases). V dropped 4 bases and J dropped 7 bases, with 10 bases sitting between them. The CDR3 covers 12 residues. Germline CDR1 is WSHSY and CDR2 is SAAADI. As DNA, the CDR3 is TGCGCCAGCAGTGTGATACAGGGTGAAGCTTTCTTT. Translating gives CASSVIQGEAFF.

This chain links TRBV27 with TRBJ1-5, with TRBD1 matching 7 bases. The CDR3 totals 15 residues. V shed 5 bases and J 6 bases; nucleotides not matched to a gene: 10. CDR1 is MNHEY and CDR2 is SMNVEV in the germline V gene (reference sequence). Here the CDR3 reads CASSQQAGGRQPQHF. Here the CDR3 DNA reads TGTGCCAGCAGTCAACAGGCAGGGGGGCGTCAGCCCCAGCATTTT.

The chain carries TRBV6-5 and TRBJ2-7, with a weak D call TRBD1 (6 bases). CDR3 length: 14 residues. Germline V CDR1 and CDR2: MNHEY, SVGAGI. V dropped 0 bases and J dropped 4 bases, with 10 bases sitting between them. CDR3 nucleotide sequence: TGTGCCAGCAGTTACTCTTCAGGGGAGTACGAGCAGTACTTC. Translation gives CASSYSSGEYEQYF.

This chain connects TRBV27 to TRBJ2-2; the match to TRBD2 covers 14 bases. Looked up from germline, CDR1 is MNHEY and CDR2 is SMNVEV (reference sequence). This CDR3 is built from 16 residues. The junction had 8 bases not matched to a gene; V was cut back by 8 bases and J by 6 bases. In nucleotides, the CDR3 is TGTGCCAGCCCCTGGGGACTAGCGGGAGAGGCCGGGGAGCTGTTTTTT. It is translated as CASPWGLAGEAGELFF.

The chain joins TRBV4-2 to TRBJ2-4; 7 nucleotides agree with TRBD1. The trim removed 3 bases at V and 6 bases at J, leaving 8 bases unmatched. Germline lookup yields CDR1 LGHNA and CDR2 YNFKEQ. The CDR3 is 15 amino acids. The CDR3 is CASSQLGQAGNIQYF. CDR3 nucleotide sequence: TGTGCCAGCAGCCAGTTAGGACAGGCCGGAAACATTCAGTACTTC.

The V and J genes are TRBV2 and TRBJ1-3; no clear D gene. The V gene lost 6 bases and the J gene lost 0 bases, with 3 bases spanning the gap. The CDR3 sequence is 12 residues long. Germline V gene sequence: CDR1 SNHLY, CDR2 FYNNEI. The CDR3 protein is CASSFSGNTIYF. The CDR3 DNA is TGTGCCAGCAGCTTCTCTGGAAACACCATATATTTT.

This chain uses TRBV18 with TRBJ2-1, with 10 bases that match TRBD1. V was pared by 6 bases and J by 5 bases, with 7 bases of the junction left unmatched. The V gene's germline CDR1 is KGHSH and CDR2 LQKENI. This CDR3 spans 15 amino acids. The CDR3 region has the DNA TGTGCCAGCTCCCCCGGGACAGGGGTACACAATGAGCAGTTCTTC. As protein: CASSPGTGVHNEQFF. The full variable domain, rest sourced from reference TRBV18 and TRBJ2-1, is NAGVMQNPRHLVRRRGQEARLRCSPMKGHSHVYWYRQLPEEGLKFMVYLQKENIIDESGMPKERFSAEFPKEGPSILRIQQVVRGDSAAYFCASSPGTGVHNEQFFGPGTRLTVL.

This clone was counted once. The V gene is TRBV7-2, the J gene TRBJ1-4; no reliable D call. Germline assignment: CDR1 SGHTA and CDR2 FQGNSA. The CDR3 has 13 amino acids. V lost 6 bases and J lost 7, with 12 bases in between. The DNA for the CDR3 is TGTGCCAGCAGAACTTTCGGGAGTGAAAAACTGTTTTTT. This encodes CASRTFGSEKLFF.

The chain has TRBV19 and TRBJ1-1; 8 bases match TRBD1. Germline V gene data show CDR1 as LNHDA and CDR2 as SQIVND (reference sequence). The CDR3 loop spans 13 amino acids. V was pared by 7 bases and J by 1 base, with 2 bases of the junction left unmatched. CDR3 nucleotides: TGTGCCAGTAAGGACAGGGAGAACACTGAAGCTTTCTTT. Translating it yields CASKDRENTEAFF.

This chain uses TRBV6-5 with TRBJ2-7, with D perhaps matching TRBD2 (5 bases). Germline V gives CDR1 MNHEY, CDR2 SVGAGI. This CDR3 is 12 amino acids long. Trimming pared 7 bases from V and 3 bases from J, leaving 10 bases between. The CDR3 DNA reads as TGTGCCAGCACCCTAGCTGGCTACGAGCAGTACTTC. Protein sequence: CASTLAGYEQYF.

The table lists this clone with a few counts. This sequence joins TRBV30 and TRBJ2-5; 8 nucleotides match TRBD2. The junction had 14 bases not matched to a gene; V was cut back by 0 bases and J by 2 bases. Germline V gene lookup returns CDR1 GTSNPN and CDR2 SVGIG (reference sequence). The CDR3 is 18 residues long. The CDR3 coding sequence is TGTGCCTGGAGTGTACCGACGCCCCTACTAGCGGTTCAAGAGACCCAGTACTTC. Encoded protein: CAWSVPTPLLAVQETQYF.

This clone was seen a handful of times. The chain is built from TRBV6-6 and TRBJ1-1; no definite D call. Trimming took off 2 bases at V and 4 bases at J, with 11 bases between the two ends. There are 14 residues in the CDR3. Germline CDR1 is MNHNY and CDR2 is SVGAGI (reference sequence). CDR3 bases: TGTGCCAGCAGTTACGAGGAGTTGGGCACTGAAGCTTTCTTT. Protein: CASSYEELGTEAFF.

This clone is classed as medium-sized. The V and J genes are TRBV4-3 and TRBJ2-7; a weak D match, TRBD2 (5 bases). The CDR3 totals 16 residues. V shed 1 base and J shed 2 bases, with 15 bases lying between them. CDR1 is LGHNA and CDR2 is YSLEER in the germline V gene. CDR3: CASSQGGGHPPYEQYF. CDR3 sequence (DNA): TGCGCCAGCAGCCAAGGTGGAGGTCATCCCCCCTACGAGCAGTACTTC.